The present entry profiles one T cell receptor (beta chain) with its context. The sample is drawn from a study of T cells after yellow fever vaccination. TCRdb recomputed calls from the 5' RACE reads with MiXCR, one row per CDR3 protein. The data show a few hundred thousand distinct CDR3 sequences, about 3% seen once. The sequences come from CD4+ T cells sorted from PBMCs, collected 10 days after the yellow fever booster vaccination. The receptor comes from a man aged 18 to 29 who received the YFV17D yellow fever vaccine.

The CDR3 DNA reads TGTGCCAGCAGCTTATTGATGGGTAATTCACCCCTCCACTTT. It yields the protein CASSLLMGNSPLHF. This chain uses TRBV7-9 with TRBJ1-6; unclear D gene. The germline V and J ends were trimmed by 2 bases and 6 bases, with 8 bases remaining between them. Germline loops: CDR1 SEHNR, CDR2 FQNEAQ (reference sequence). The CDR3 covers 14 residues. The entire variable domain, with the rest obtained from reference TRBV7-9 and TRBJ1-6, is as follows: DTGVSQNPRHKITKRGQNVTFRCDPISEHNRLYWYRQTLGQGPEFLTYFQNEAQLEKSRLLSDRFSAERPKGSFSTLEIQRTEQGDSAMYLCASSLLMGNSPLHFGNGTRLTVT.